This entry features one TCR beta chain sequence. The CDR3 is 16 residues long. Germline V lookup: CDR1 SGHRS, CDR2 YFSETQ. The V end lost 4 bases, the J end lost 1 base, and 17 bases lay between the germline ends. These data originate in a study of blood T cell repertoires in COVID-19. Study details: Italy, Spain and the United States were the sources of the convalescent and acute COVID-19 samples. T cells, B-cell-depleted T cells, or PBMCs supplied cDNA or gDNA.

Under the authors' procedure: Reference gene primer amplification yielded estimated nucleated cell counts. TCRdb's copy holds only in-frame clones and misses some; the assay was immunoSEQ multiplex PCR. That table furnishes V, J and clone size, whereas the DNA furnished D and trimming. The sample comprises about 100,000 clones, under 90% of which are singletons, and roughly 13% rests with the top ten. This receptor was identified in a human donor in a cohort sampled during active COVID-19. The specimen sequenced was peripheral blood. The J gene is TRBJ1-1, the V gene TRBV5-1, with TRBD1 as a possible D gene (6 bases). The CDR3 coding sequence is TGCGCCAGCAGCCTAACAGGGAGCGCGCCGAACACTGAAGCTTTCTTT. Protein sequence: CASSLTGSAPNTEAFF.